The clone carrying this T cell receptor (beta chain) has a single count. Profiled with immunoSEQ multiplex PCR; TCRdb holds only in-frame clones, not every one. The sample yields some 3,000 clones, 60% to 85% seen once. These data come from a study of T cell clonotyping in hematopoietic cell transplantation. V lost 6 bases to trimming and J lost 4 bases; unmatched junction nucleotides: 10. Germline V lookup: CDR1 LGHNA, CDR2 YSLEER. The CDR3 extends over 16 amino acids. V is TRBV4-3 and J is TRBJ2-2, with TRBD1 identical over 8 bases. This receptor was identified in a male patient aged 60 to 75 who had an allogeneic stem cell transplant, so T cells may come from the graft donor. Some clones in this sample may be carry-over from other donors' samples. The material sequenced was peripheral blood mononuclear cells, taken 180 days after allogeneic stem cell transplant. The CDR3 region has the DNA TGCGCCAGCAGATTTAATCGCGGACAGGGCACCGGGGAGCTGTTTTTT. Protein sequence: CASRFNRGQGTGELFF.